These 28 T cell receptor beta chains were sequenced from one sample in a study of T-cell memory formation after mild COVID-19. TCRdb fed the 5' RACE reads into MiXCR, producing one record per CDR3 protein. This sample has 140,000 to 150,000 distinct CDR3 sequences, with 20% to 25% found just once. The sequenced sample was PBMCs or a T cell subset sorted from them (not recorded which). All receptors come from an adult woman who had mild COVID-19 (a few samples of this study predate the infection). Cell type and time point are not known.

This clonotype appeared a few times. The chain has TRBV3-1 and TRBJ2-3, with D possibly being TRBD2 (6 bases). This CDR3 comprises 16 residues. Germline assignment: CDR1 LGHDT and CDR2 YNNKEL (reference sequence). Trimming left V 0 bases short and J 1 base short, with 11 bases between. The CDR3 reads CASSQEGGLRTDTQYF. The DNA of the CDR3 is TGTGCCAGCAGCCAAGAGGGGGGTCTTCGCACAGATACGCAGTATTTT.

The chain carries TRBV6-2 or TRBV6-3 and TRBJ1-1, with 9 bases fitting TRBD1. The CDR3 sequence is 13 residues long. The germline V gene has CDR1 MNHEY and CDR2 SVGEGT. V was clipped by 6 bases and J by 3 bases; unmatched bases: 2. CDR3 bases: TGTGCCAGCAGCGACAGGGGGTACACTGAAGCTTTCTTT. It yields the protein CASSDRGYTEAFF.

The V call is TRBV23-1, the J call TRBJ2-4, with 7 positions matching TRBD1. TRBV23-1 falls under the ORF class, with uncertain function. Germline trimming cut 7 bases from V and 0 bases from J; bases unmatched to any gene: 12. This CDR3 contains 17 residues. The CDR3 DNA reads TGCGCCAGCATCCAAACAAGGGACAGCATAGCCAAAAACATTCAGTACTTC. Translated: CASIQTRDSIAKNIQYF.

The gene calls are TRBV12-3 or TRBV12-4 and TRBJ1-4; D not resolved. V lost 8 bases and J 8 bases, leaving 12 bases between the germline ends. The CDR3 sequence is 12 residues long. The CDR3 region has the DNA TGTGCCAGCGCAGACGCGCTGGAAAAACTGTTTTTT. Amino acids: CASADALEKLFF.

DNA for the CDR3: TGTGCCAGTAGGAACAACGCTGAAGCTTTCTTT. Translating it yields CASRNNAEAFF. This chain uses TRBV19 with TRBJ1-1; D not certain. The CDR3 extends over 11 amino acids. The germline V and J ends were trimmed by 6 bases and 6 bases, with 8 bases remaining between them. Germline V CDR1 and CDR2: LNHDA, SQIVND (reference sequence).

This clonotype occurred a few times. The V call is TRBV11-2, the J call TRBJ2-3, with 16 bases fitting TRBD2. The CDR3 is made up of 18 amino acids. V dropped 4 bases and J dropped 2; count of bases not matched to a gene: 6. Germline lookup yields CDR1 SGHAT and CDR2 FQNNGV. The CDR3 sequence is CASSYGTSGRVYTDTQYF. The CDR3 DNA reads TGTGCCAGCAGCTATGGGACTAGCGGGAGGGTCTACACAGATACGCAGTATTTT.

This clonotype was recorded a few times. The chain links TRBV5-4 to TRBJ2-5; 10 bases are shared with TRBD2. The CDR3 loop spans 15 amino acids. V shed 2 bases and J 5 bases; nucleotides not matched to a gene: 6. CDR1 and CDR2 (germline): SGHNT, YYREEE (reference sequence). This CDR3 is CASSLRAGGEETQYF. CDR3 in DNA: TGTGCCAGCAGCTTACGAGCGGGAGGGGAGGAGACCCAGTACTTC.

This clonotype has ten or more counts. The chain couples TRBV7-9 to TRBJ2-7, with D unclear. CDR1 and CDR2 (germline): SEHNR, FQNEAQ (reference sequence). The V gene lost 4 bases and the J gene lost 0 bases, with 7 bases spanning the gap. CDR3 length equals 13 residues. CDR3 DNA: TGTGCCAGCAGCTCCTCGACCTCCTACGAGCAGTACTTC. Protein sequence: CASSSSTSYEQYF.

The chain has TRBV2 and TRBJ2-1; TRBD1 matches 10 bases. The CDR3 length is 13 residues. Germline V gene data show CDR1 as SNHLY and CDR2 as FYNNEI. V shed 8 bases and J 8 bases; nucleotides not matched to a gene: 6. As DNA, the CDR3 is TGTGCCAGCCCGGGACAGGGGTCTTATGAGCAGTTCTTC. Its translation: CASPGQGSYEQFF.

The chain carries TRBV11-2 and TRBJ2-3, with 9 bases that match TRBD2. Germline CDR1 reads SGHAT; CDR2 reads FQNNGV. This CDR3 comprises 13 residues. The CDR3 reads CAGGGAGADTQYF. CDR3 nucleotides: TGTGCAGGCGGGGGGGCCGGGGCAGATACGCAGTATTTT.

This clonotype was counted ten times or more. CDR3 DNA: TGCAGCGCCCGGACAGGGGAGTATGAGCAGTTCTTC. This sequence encodes CSARTGEYEQFF. V usage is TRBV29-1 and J usage is TRBJ2-1; 9 nucleotides agree with TRBD1. CDR3 length: 12 residues. V gave up 7 bases and J gave up 8 bases; unmatched junction bases: 6. Germline V gene data show CDR1 as SQVTM and CDR2 as ANQGSEA.

V is TRBV4-2 and J is TRBJ2-7, with D perhaps TRBD1 or TRBD2 (6 bases each). The germline gives CDR1 LGHNA, CDR2 YNFKEQ. V was shortened by 0 bases and J by 2 bases, with 17 bases between the two germline ends. The CDR3 extends over 17 amino acids. CDR3 protein: CASSQDQGKRAAYEQYF. The CDR3 DNA is TGTGCCAGCAGCCAAGATCAGGGGAAGCGGGCGGCCTACGAGCAGTACTTC.

This clonotype showed up just a few times. The chain combines TRBV5-1 with TRBJ1-1; 8 nucleotides agree with TRBD1. Germline CDR1 SGHRS, CDR2 YFSETQ. The CDR3 is 17 amino acids. With V trimmed by 0 bases and J by 4 bases, 11 bases remained unmatched. The DNA of the CDR3 is TGCGCCAGCAGCTTGGAACCACAGGGGGGGCGCGGCACTGAAGCTTTCTTT. Its protein is CASSLEPQGGRGTEAFF.

This clonotype was seen more than once but under ten times. The chain combines TRBV29-1 with TRBJ2-5; perhaps TRBD1 as D (5 bases). The CDR3 totals 13 residues. Germline V gives CDR1 SQVTM, CDR2 ANQGSEA. Trimming cost V 8 bases and J 2 bases, with 15 bases left between them. Here the CDR3 DNA reads TGCAGCTCAGGGTTAGACAGTCAAGAGACCCAGTACTTC. It codes for CSSGLDSQETQYF.

This clonotype turned up a few times. The rearrangement uses TRBV9 and TRBJ2-7; 8 bases fit TRBD1. In germline, CDR1 is SGDLS, CDR2 YYNGEE. Germline trimming cut 3 bases from V and 3 bases from J; bases unmatched to any gene: 5. The CDR3 totals 14 residues. CDR3 nucleotide sequence: TGTGCCAGCAGCGCTGGGACAGGCAACTACGAGCAGTACTTC. It yields the protein CASSAGTGNYEQYF.

V and J are TRBV11-2 and TRBJ1-2; D may be TRBD1 (5 bases). V shed 2 bases and J shed 7 bases, with 8 bases lying between them. The germline CDR1 and CDR2 sequences are SGHAT and FQNNGV. This CDR3 is 12 amino acids long. This CDR3 reads CASSLPGAGYTF. The CDR3 DNA reads TGTGCCAGCAGCTTACCCGGGGCTGGCTACACCTTC.

The J gene is TRBJ2-2, the V gene TRBV7-9, with TRBD1 matching 8 bases. V trimming: 0 bases; J trimming: 3 bases; junction bases outside the gene matches: 3. The CDR3 sequence is 16 residues long. Germline V gives CDR1 SEHNR, CDR2 FQNEAQ (reference sequence). This CDR3 reads CASSLAKQGDTGELFF. CDR3 coding DNA: TGTGCCAGCAGCTTAGCTAAACAGGGGGACACCGGGGAGCTGTTTTTT. The full variable domain, rest sourced from reference TRBV7-9 and TRBJ2-2, is DTGVSQNPRHKITKRGQNVTFRCDPISEHNRLYWYRQTLGQGPEFLTYFQNEAQLEKSRLLSDRFSAERPKGSFSTLEIQRTEQGDSAMYLCASSLAKQGDTGELFFGEGSRLTVL.

This clonotype was recorded a few times. This chain connects TRBV30 to TRBJ1-5; D perhaps matches TRBD1 (6 bases). Germline lookup yields CDR1 GTSNPN and CDR2 SVGIG (reference sequence). There are 14 residues in the CDR3. V was pared by 1 base and J by 4 bases, with 11 bases between. The CDR3 loop is CAWSEGRGNQPQHF. The CDR3 DNA reads TGTGCCTGGAGTGAAGGAAGGGGGAATCAGCCCCAGCATTTT.

This clonotype was seen a handful of times. This chain joins TRBV5-1 and TRBJ1-1, with no clear D. This CDR3 region has 15 residues. Germline V gives CDR1 SGHRS, CDR2 YFSETQ. Trimming pared 0 bases from V and 0 bases from J, leaving 9 bases between. Here the CDR3 DNA reads TGCGCCAGCAGCTTGGATATGGCAGTGAACACTGAAGCTTTCTTT. Its translation is CASSLDMAVNTEAFF. The variable domain in full, completed from reference TRBV5-1 and TRBJ1-1, reads KAGVTQTPRYLIKTRGQQVTLSCSPISGHRSVSWYQQTPGQGLQFLFEYFSETQRNKGNFPGRFSGRQFSNSRSEMNVSTLELGDSALYLCASSLDMAVNTEAFFGQGTRLTVV.

This rearrangement joins TRBV29-1 to TRBJ2-2; 8 positions match TRBD2. V was pared by 4 bases and J by 5 bases, with 0 bases of the junction left unmatched. The germline V gene has CDR1 SQVTM and CDR2 ANQGSEA. The CDR3 has 12 residues. In nucleotides, the CDR3 is TGCAGCGTTGGACTAGCGACCGGGGAGCTGTTTTTT. Amino acids: CSVGLATGELFF.

The genes are TRBV24-1 and TRBJ2-4; D perhaps matches TRBD2 (5 bases). With 3 bases removed from V and 0 bases from J, the gap between germline ends came to 8 bases. The CDR3 consists of 15 residues. Germline lookup yields CDR1 KGHDR and CDR2 SFDVKD. The CDR3 spells CATSDRGLAKNIQYF. CDR3 bases: TGTGCCACCAGTGATAGAGGACTAGCCAAAAACATTCAGTACTTC.

The V call is TRBV2, the J call TRBJ1-4, with TRBD1 matching 7 bases. The germline V gene encodes CDR1 SNHLY and CDR2 FYNNEI. V shed 3 bases, J shed 8 bases, and the junction held 9 bases outside the gene matches. This CDR3 has 15 amino acids. The CDR3 here is CASSDPRTGLEKLFF. The CDR3 coding sequence is TGTGCCAGCAGTGACCCTCGGACAGGACTGGAAAAACTGTTTTTT.

This clonotype was picked up a small number of times. This chain links TRBV7-9 with TRBJ1-2; no reliable D call. V was cut by 8 bases and J by 4 bases, with 17 bases left in between. Germline loops: CDR1 SEHNR, CDR2 FQNEAQ (reference sequence). The CDR3 is 14 amino acids. CDR3 residues: CASAAVGRVYGYTF. The CDR3 DNA reads TGTGCCAGCGCCGCCGTGGGAAGGGTCTATGGCTACACCTTC. The complete variable domain, with remaining parts taken from reference TRBV7-9 and TRBJ1-2, reads DTGVSQNPRHKITKRGQNVTFRCDPISEHNRLYWYRQTLGQGPEFLTYFQNEAQLEKSRLLSDRFSAERPKGSFSTLEIQRTEQGDSAMYLCASAAVGRVYGYTFGSGTRLTVV.

The rearrangement links TRBV13 to TRBJ2-7; D is uncertain. The length of the CDR3 is 14 residues. The germline V gene has CDR1 PRHDT and CDR2 FYEKMQ (reference sequence). The germline V and J ends were trimmed by 7 bases and 2 bases, with 15 bases remaining between them. Written as DNA, the CDR3 is TGTGCCAGCACCGAACGGAGATTTCCCTACGAGCAGTACTTC. Protein sequence: CASTERRFPYEQYF. The full variable domain, completed using reference TRBV13 and TRBJ2-7, is AAGVIQSPRHLIKEKRETATLKCYPIPRHDTVYWYQQGPGQDPQFLISFYEKMQSDKGSIPDRFSAQQFSDYHSELNMSSLELGDSALYFCASTERRFPYEQYFGPGTRLTVT.

This clonotype was recorded a few times. The chain is built from TRBV7-9 and TRBJ2-7, with no clear D. The CDR3 spans 16 residues. Trimming took off 1 base at V and 2 bases at J, with 15 bases between the two ends. The V gene's germline CDR1 is SEHNR and CDR2 FQNEAQ (reference sequence). CDR3 sequence: CASSLDDDVGAYEQYF. The CDR3 DNA follows: TGTGCCAGCAGCTTAGACGATGATGTGGGTGCCTACGAGCAGTACTTC.

The chain combines TRBV12-3 or TRBV12-4 with TRBJ1-2; 9 positions agree with TRBD1. The CDR3 contains 16 residues. V was pared by 1 base and J by 8 bases, with 11 bases of the junction left unmatched. CDR3 sequence (DNA): TGTGCCAGCAGTTTAGATTTAGCTACAGGGGGCGGCGGCTACACCTTC. It is translated as CASSLDLATGGGGYTF.

This clonotype has a handful of counts. The chain couples TRBV10-3 to TRBJ2-1; 14 positions match TRBD2. This CDR3 is 16 amino acids long. The germline V gene encodes CDR1 ENHRY and CDR2 SYGVKD. The V segment lost 5 bases and the J segment 7 bases; nucleotides outside the gene matches: 7. The CDR3 region has the DNA TGTGCCATCAGTCCTGGACTAGCGGGGGGAGCGAATGAGCAGTTCTTC. It is translated as CAISPGLAGGANEQFF.

V and J are TRBV30 and TRBJ1-2, with D perhaps TRBD1 (5 bases). V was cut by 4 bases and J by 7 bases, with 13 bases left in between. Germline lookup yields CDR1 GTSNPN and CDR2 SVGIG (reference sequence). The CDR3 is made up of 12 amino acids. The chain's CDR3 is CAWTEGEFGYTF. In DNA form, the CDR3 reads TGTGCCTGGACCGAAGGGGAATTTGGCTACACCTTC.